The 12 T cell receptor beta chains below come from one sample, sequenced in a study of beta chain features in type 1 diabetes. Study outcomes and limitations: Shortening of TCRB CDR3s, moderate but significant, appeared in all four CD4+ subsets of Type 1 diabetes patients.

The antigens of these receptors remain unknown. All of the isolated RNA was reverse transcribed, so expressed TCRB transcripts were sequenced. The table came from immunoSEQ multiplex PCR; TCRdb's copy has only in-frame clones and leaves some out. The sample lists fewer than 110,000 clones, 28% occurring once. The specimen was central memory CD4+ T cells from blood. The source of these receptors is a woman under 30 with type 1 diabetes.

The rearrangement joins TRBV14 to TRBJ2-7; 10 nucleotides match TRBD1. J gave up 5 bases and V 5 bases, and 6 bases lay outside the gene matches. Germline V gene lookup returns CDR1 SGHDN and CDR2 FVKESK. The CDR3 is 14 amino acids. The CDR3 nucleotides read TGTGCCAGCAGCACCCTGACAGGGGGCCACGAGCAGTACTTC. Translating it yields CASSTLTGGHEQYF.

This clone came up a few times. The chain has TRBV5-1 and TRBJ2-1; D not resolved. The V end lost 0 bases, the J end lost 3 bases, and 7 bases lay between the germline ends. In germline, CDR1 is SGHRS, CDR2 YFSETQ. CDR3 length equals 14 residues. CDR3 amino acids: CASSLGGSYNEQFF. CDR3 DNA: TGCGCCAGCAGCTTGGGAGGTAGCTACAATGAGCAGTTCTTC.

This clone showed up just a few times. V usage is TRBV15 and J usage is TRBJ2-3; 7 nucleotides align to TRBD2. This CDR3 has 15 residues. With V trimmed by 0 bases and J by 4 bases, 4 bases remained unmatched. Germline loops: CDR1 LNHNV, CDR2 YYDKDF (reference sequence). The CDR3 is CATSREAGRSDTQYF. The DNA for the CDR3 is TGTGCCACCAGCAGAGAAGCCGGGAGGTCAGATACGCAGTATTTT. Variable domain in full (rest from reference TRBV15 and TRBJ2-3): DAMVIQNPRYQVTQFGKPVTLSCSQTLNHNVMYWYQQKSSQAPKLLFHYYDKDFNNEADTPDNFQSRRPNTSFCFLDIRSPGLGDTAMYLCATSREAGRSDTQYFGPGTRLTVL.

This clone showed up just a few times. The chain couples TRBV19 to TRBJ2-3; 9 positions match TRBD1. Unmatched junction bases numbered 2, after V lost 6 bases and J lost 4 bases. This CDR3 contains 13 residues. Germline V gives CDR1 LNHDA, CDR2 SQIVND (reference sequence). The CDR3 bases are TGTGCCAGTAGAACAGGGGGCGCAGATACGCAGTATTTT. It codes for CASRTGGADTQYF. The full variable domain, its missing parts supplied by reference TRBV19 and TRBJ2-3, is DGGITQSPKYLFRKEGQNVTLSCEQNLNHDAMYWYRQDPGQGLRLIYYSQIVNDFQKGDIAEGYSVSREKKESFPLTVTSAQKNPTAFYLCASRTGGADTQYFGPGTRLTVL.

V gene TRBV30 combines with J gene TRBJ1-1, with D perhaps TRBD1 (6 bases). The germline CDR1 and CDR2 sequences are GTSNPN and SVGIG (reference sequence). CDR3 length: 15 residues. The V end was cut by 2 bases, the J end by 3 bases, with 16 bases between. CDR3 sequence reads: CAWSRGVNRDTEAFF. The CDR3, as DNA: TGTGCCTGGAGTAGGGGAGTAAACAGGGACACTGAAGCTTTCTTT.

This clone appeared a single time. The chain carries TRBV10-1 and TRBJ2-7, with a tentative D call TRBD2 (5 bases). Looked up from germline, CDR1 is WNHNN and CDR2 is SYGVQD (reference sequence). The CDR3 extends over 17 amino acids. V was clipped by 5 bases and J by 2 bases, with 22 bases between them. The CDR3 reads CASSPEEVGCLTYEQYV. The DNA of the CDR3 is TGCGCCAGCAGTCCAGAGGAGGTGGGCTGCCTCACCTACGAGCAGTACGTC.

This clone was seen a few times. This chain links TRBV5-1 with TRBJ2-5; D is uncertain. Germline CDR1 and CDR2: SGHRS and YFSETQ. V was shortened by 4 bases and J by 3 bases, with 4 bases between the two germline ends. The CDR3 covers 11 residues. Here the CDR3 DNA reads TGCGCCAGCAGCGAGGAAGAGACCCAGTACTTC. Its translation is CASSEEETQYF.

This clone was counted a few times. The chain joins TRBV6-6 to TRBJ2-1; D possibly corresponds to TRBD2 (5 bases). The V gene lost 8 bases and the J gene lost 9 bases, with 17 bases spanning the gap. In germline, CDR1 is MNHNY, CDR2 SVGAGI (reference sequence). The CDR3 is 13 residues long. CDR3: CASDGGIRGEQFF. In DNA, the CDR3 is TGTGCCAGCGACGGTGGGATACGGGGTGAGCAGTTCTTC.

This clone occurred a few times. This chain joins TRBV7-2 and TRBJ2-3; the D gene is possibly TRBD2 (6 bases). Germline V lookup: CDR1 SGHTA, CDR2 FQGNSA. Trimming cost V 5 bases and J 0 bases, with 12 bases left between them. The CDR3 contains 15 residues. CDR3 amino acids: CASSDDGTSTDTQYF. The CDR3 coding sequence is TGTGCCAGCAGCGACGACGGGACTAGCACAGATACGCAGTATTTT.

This clone has more than one count but fewer than ten. The V gene is TRBV7-9, the J gene TRBJ2-1, with D hard to call. The ends were cut back, 3 bases at V and 2 bases at J, with 14 bases in the middle. The CDR3 covers 16 residues. Germline CDR1 is SEHNR and CDR2 is FQNEAQ (reference sequence). The CDR3: CASSLPTVMTYNEQFF. CDR3 bases: TGTGCCAGCAGCTTGCCTACGGTAATGACCTACAATGAGCAGTTCTTC.

The chain has TRBV5-6 and TRBJ2-3; D gene ambiguous. The V gene lost 1 base and the J gene lost 2 bases, with 8 bases spanning the gap. Germline CDR1 and CDR2: SGHDT and YYEEEE. The CDR3 is 14 residues long. This CDR3 reads CASSLILITDTQYF. CDR3 nucleotide sequence: TGTGCCAGCAGCTTGATACTGATCACAGATACGCAGTATTTT.

This clone has only a few counts. V is TRBV5-1 and J is TRBJ2-2; 9 positions agree with TRBD1. The CDR3 contains 18 residues. With V trimmed by 4 bases and J by 6 bases, 16 bases remained unmatched. Germline V gene data show CDR1 as SGHRS and CDR2 as YFSETQ. The CDR3 bases are TGCGCCAGCAGCCTTGACGCCTCGGGACAGGGATTCGCCGGGGAGCTGTTTTTT. Translation: CASSLDASGQGFAGELFF.